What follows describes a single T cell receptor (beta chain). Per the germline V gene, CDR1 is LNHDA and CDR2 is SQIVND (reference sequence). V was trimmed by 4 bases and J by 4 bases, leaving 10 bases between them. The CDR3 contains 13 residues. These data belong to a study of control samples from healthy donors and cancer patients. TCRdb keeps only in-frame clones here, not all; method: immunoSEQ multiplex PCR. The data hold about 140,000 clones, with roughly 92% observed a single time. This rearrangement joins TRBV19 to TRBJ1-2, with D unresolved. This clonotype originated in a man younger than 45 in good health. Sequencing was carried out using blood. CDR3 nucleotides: TGTGCCAGTAGTACCCTAATCAGCTATGGCTACACCTTC. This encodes CASSTLISYGYTF.